This is a list of T cell receptor beta chains from one sample in a study of blood T cell repertoires in COVID-19. Assay: immunoSEQ multiplex PCR; the TCRdb copy retains only in-frame clones and omits some. The table has under 60,000 clones, approximately 80% seen once. The sequenced material came from peripheral blood. These receptors all stem from a man in his sixties or seventies with acute or convalescent COVID-19. Each CDR3 is given with its conserved first and last residue. A D gene is named only where the DNA matches it firmly. Rows may omit the clone size; those that give it use once, few, many or a size class.

>TRBV6-6|few|.|TRBJ2-3
CASNSGGTDTQYF
TGTGCCAGCAATTCCGGGGGCACAGATACGCAGTATTTT
>TRBV5-1|.|.|TRBJ1-3
CASSLDGPSGNTIYF
TGCGCCAGCAGCTTGGACGGTCCCTCTGGAAACACCATATATTTT
>TRBV12-3/TRBV12-4|.|.|TRBJ2-3
CASTRHDTDTQYF
TGTGCCAGCACCCGACACGATACAGATACGCAGTATTTT
>TRBV7-2|.|TRBD2|TRBJ2-4
CASSVSGTKNIQYF
TGTGCCAGCAGCGTCAGCGGGACCAAAAACATTCAGTACTTC
>TRBV5-6|.|TRBD2|TRBJ2-1
CASSVGTSGIYNEQFF
TGTGCCAGCAGCGTGGGGACTAGCGGGATTTACAATGAGCAGTTCTTC
>TRBV27|.|.|TRBJ2-7
CASSRIGGEQYF
TGTGCCAGCAGCCGGATCGGAGGCGAGCAGTACTTC
>TRBV10-1|.|.|TRBJ2-3
CASSSLTGTIITDTQYF
TGCGCCAGCAGCTCTCTTACCGGGACAATCATAACAGATACGCAGTATTTT
>TRBV11-3|.|TRBD1|TRBJ1-3
CASSQGGSAGNTIYF
TGTGCCAGCAGCCAGGGGGGCAGTGCTGGAAACACCATATATTTT
>TRBV12-3/TRBV12-4|.|TRBD1|TRBJ2-7
CASSLGQGRQYF
TGTGCCAGCAGTTTGGGACAGGGAAGGCAGTACTTC
>TRBV18|.|TRBD1|TRBJ1-1
CASSPPGQANFMNTEAFF
TGTGCCAGCTCACCACCCGGACAGGCCAATTTCATGAACACTGAAGCTTTCTTT
>TRBV5-1|.|.|TRBJ1-2
CASSLPGNYGYTF
TGCGCCAGCAGCTTGCCGGGAAACTATGGCTACACCTTC
>TRBV5-5|.|.|TRBJ2-5
CASSSGQETQYF
TGTGCCAGCAGCTCGGGCCAAGAGACCCAGTACTTC
>TRBV11-2|.|TRBD2|TRBJ2-5
CASSLGGGTETQYF
TGTGCCAGCAGCTTAGGCGGGGGAACAGAGACCCAGTACTTC
>TRBV10-3|.|.|TRBJ2-7
CAISEGGGPNSYEQYF
TGTGCCATCAGTGAAGGCGGGGGCCCGAACTCATACGAGCAGTACTTC
>TRBV28|.|.|TRBJ1-3
CASSLWATLFSGNTIYF
TGTGCCAGCAGTTTATGGGCAACCTTATTTTCTGGAAACACCATATATTTT
>TRBV7-8|few|.|TRBJ1-3
CASSWASSGNTIYF
TGTGCCAGCAGTTGGGCCAGCTCTGGAAACACCATATATTTT
>TRBV7-8|few|.|TRBJ1-4
CASSNTGRNEKLFF
TGTGCCAGCAGCAATACAGGGCGAAATGAAAAACTGTTTTTT
>TRBV24-1|.|.|TRBJ1-5
CATSDDGEGQPQHF
TGTGCCACCAGTGATGATGGGGAGGGCCAGCCCCAGCATTTT
>TRBV29-1|.|TRBD1|TRBJ1-2
CSVGTPGTGGSYGYTF
TGCAGCGTTGGAACGCCCGGGACAGGGGGATCTTATGGCTACACCTTC
>TRBV5-6|.|.|TRBJ2-5
CASSNSGTLSQETQYF
TGTGCCAGCAGCAACTCCGGGACACTCTCCCAAGAGACCCAGTACTTC
>TRBV18|once|.|TRBJ2-1
CASSPPSGGNNEQFF
TGTGCCAGCTCACCACCGAGCGGAGGAAACAATGAGCAGTTCTTC
>TRBV6-5|.|TRBD1|TRBJ2-1
CASSWTGENEQFF
TGTGCCAGCAGTTGGACAGGGGAAAATGAGCAGTTCTTC
>TRBV30|.|.|TRBJ2-6
CAWSVYGSSGANVLTF
TGTGCCTGGAGTGTATATGGCAGCTCTGGGGCCAACGTCCTGACTTTC
>TRBV5-3|few|TRBD2|TRBJ2-1
CARSLVTRGGGSYNEQFF
TGTGCCAGAAGCTTGGTTACAAGAGGCGGGGGCTCCTACAATGAGCAGTTCTTC
>TRBV7-3|.|.|TRBJ1-3
CASSLTGSSGNTIYF
TGTGCCAGCAGTCTAACAGGTAGCTCTGGAAACACCATATATTTT
>TRBV28|.|.|TRBJ1-5
CASSLGGINQPQHF
TGTGCCAGCAGTTTGGGCGGGATCAATCAGCCCCAGCATTTT
>TRBV27|.|TRBD1|TRBJ1-1
CASRKQGQGTEAFF
TGTGCCAGCAGGAAACAGGGGCAGGGCACTGAAGCTTTCTTT
>TRBV4-3|few|.|TRBJ1-1
CASSPGQYSSEAFF
TGCGCCAGCAGCCCAGGACAGTACTCCTCCGAAGCTTTCTTT
>TRBV7-9|.|.|TRBJ2-1
CASSLAQRGEQFF
TGTGCCAGCAGCTTAGCCCAGCGCGGGGAGCAGTTCTTC
>TRBV29-1|few|TRBD1|TRBJ1-2
CSVRPLTGNYGYTF
TGCAGCGTCCGTCCCCTGACAGGGAACTATGGCTACACCTTC
>TRBV2|.|TRBD1|TRBJ2-4
CASKFGTGDSIQYF
TGTGCCAGCAAGTTCGGGACAGGGGATAGCATTCAGTACTTC
>TRBV5-4|once|.|TRBJ1-1
CASSLGGPNTEAFF
TGTGCCAGCAGCTTGGGAGGGCCGAACACTGAAGCTTTCTTT
>TRBV7-2|.|.|TRBJ2-3
CASSPQGQSTDTQYF
TGTGCCAGCAGCCCCCAGGGCCAAAGCACAGATACGCAGTATTTT
>TRBV29-1|.|TRBD2|TRBJ2-5
CSGTSGETQYF
TGCAGCGGCACTAGCGGAGAGACCCAGTACTTC
>TRBV6-4|.|TRBD2|TRBJ2-1
CASSAIPGRGTYNEQFF
TGTGCCAGCAGCGCTATTCCCGGGCGGGGGACCTACAATGAGCAGTTCTTC
>TRBV11-2|.|.|TRBJ1-5
CASSLGPGNQPQHF
TGTGCCAGCAGCTTAGGTCCAGGCAATCAGCCCCAGCATTTT
>TRBV5-1|.|.|TRBJ1-2
CASSLDPGSDGYTF
TGCGCCAGCAGCTTGGACCCAGGGTCGGATGGCTACACCTTC
>TRBV11-1|.|TRBD2|TRBJ2-5
CASSLSGAQETQYF
TGTGCCAGCAGCTTGAGCGGGGCCCAAGAGACCCAGTACTTC
>TRBV6-5|.|.|TRBJ1-4
CASSTSPGAALFF
TGTGCCAGCAGCACTTCTCCAGGGGCTGCGCTGTTTTTT
>TRBV3-1/TRBV3-2|.|TRBD1|TRBJ1-4
CASSQVRDRDLNEKLFF
TGTGCCAGCAGCCAAGTTCGGGACAGGGACCTAAATGAAAAACTGTTTTTT
>TRBV5-1|.|.|TRBJ2-7
CASSSSSYEQYF
TGCGCCAGCAGCTCTAGCTCCTACGAGCAGTACTTC
>TRBV18|.|.|TRBJ1-5
CASSPDGGNQPQHF
TGTGCCAGCTCGCCGGACGGGGGCAATCAGCCCCAGCATTTT
>TRBV4-1|.|.|TRBJ1-6
CASSSSAAINSPLHF
TGCGCCAGCAGCTCGAGCGCTGCGATTAATTCACCCCTCCACTTT
>TRBV5-1|once|.|TRBJ2-2
CASSLGPSKAGELFF
TGCGCCAGCAGCTTGGGTCCATCAAAAGCGGGGGAGCTGTTTTTT
>TRBV2|.|.|TRBJ2-3
CASTGGLAEGTDTQYF
TGTGCCAGCACGGGGGGCTTGGCGGAAGGCACAGATACGCAGTATTTT
>TRBV20-1|.|.|TRBJ2-7
CSASQGLEQYF
TGCAGTGCTTCCCAGGGACTCGAGCAGTACTTC
>TRBV9|.|.|TRBJ2-7
CASSVETPGSEQYF
TGTGCCAGCAGCGTAGAGACACCCGGCAGCGAGCAGTACTTC
>TRBV11-2|.|TRBD1|TRBJ1-2
CASGPSGTGGGYTF
TGTGCCAGCGGGCCTTCAGGGACAGGGGGCGGCTACACCTTC
>TRBV27|.|TRBD1|TRBJ2-5
CASSKGAWETQYF
TGTGCCAGCAGTAAGGGGGCATGGGAGACCCAGTACTTC
>TRBV12-3/TRBV12-4|.|.|TRBJ2-2
CASTKGTGELFF
TGTGCCAGCACGAAGGGGACCGGGGAGCTGTTTTTT
>TRBV27|.|.|TRBJ2-3
CASSLFAGAITDTQYF
TGTGCCAGCAGTTTATTTGCGGGGGCCATCACAGATACGCAGTATTTT
>TRBV19|.|.|TRBJ1-5
CATQLGSNQPQHF
TGTGCCACCCAACTCGGGAGCAATCAGCCCCAGCATTTT
>TRBV18|once|TRBD1|TRBJ1-6
CASSPTGQGEVHF
TGTGCCAGCTCACCAACGGGACAGGGTGAAGTCCACTTT
>TRBV19|.|.|TRBJ2-2
CASSTDTTLGELFF
TGTGCCAGTAGTACAGATACTACCCTGGGGGAGCTGTTTTTT
>TRBV18|.|.|TRBJ2-7
CASSQQGHEQYF
TGTGCCAGCTCCCAACAGGGCCACGAGCAGTACTTC